One and the same sample provided the 21 T cell receptor beta chains below, sequenced in a study of radiation and T cells in renal cell carcinoma. Time point denoted: blood 2 weeks post-SBRT. This sample's treatment: 15 Gy SBRT to primary tumor, nephrectomy 4 weeks later. Clones were sequenced by immunoSEQ multiplex PCR, and TCRdb holds only the in-frame ones, with some missing. The repertoire holds more than 150,000 clones, with approximately 88% as singletons. The sequences come from blood, collected from a patient whose treatment included radiotherapy and nephrectomy. The receptors derive from a woman between 50 and 59 years old with renal cell carcinoma.

This chain connects TRBV6-1 to TRBJ1-1; D possibly corresponds to TRBD1 (5 bases). CDR3 size: 13 residues. V was shortened by 6 bases and J by 0 bases, with 8 bases between the two germline ends. CDR1 and CDR2 (germline): MNHNS, SASEGT. Written as DNA, the CDR3 is TGTGCCAGCAGAGAGGGGATGAACACTGAAGCTTTCTTT. Encoded protein: CASREGMNTEAFF.

The chain uses TRBV2 and TRBJ2-2; 10 bases agree with TRBD1. Germline loops: CDR1 SNHLY, CDR2 FYNNEI. This CDR3 has 15 residues. The junction had 6 bases not matched to a gene; V was cut back by 8 bases and J by 3 bases. The CDR3 reads CASDRTGGDTGELFF. The CDR3 nucleotides read TGTGCCAGCGATAGGACAGGGGGTGACACCGGGGAGCTGTTTTTT.

The chain joins TRBV6-5 to TRBJ1-6, with D unclear. CDR1 and CDR2 (germline): MNHEY, SVGAGI. This CDR3 comprises 13 residues. V gave up 2 bases and J gave up 5 bases, with 4 bases separating them. The CDR3 is CASSYSNNSPLHF. The CDR3 DNA reads TGTGCCAGCAGTTACAGTAATAATTCACCCCTCCACTTT.

This clone occurred once. The J gene is TRBJ2-5, the V gene TRBV2, with 10 bases lining up with TRBD1. V lost 2 bases, J lost 5 bases, and 8 bases stayed unmatched. The length of the CDR3 is 16 residues. Germline V gene lookup returns CDR1 SNHLY and CDR2 FYNNEI. Written as DNA, the CDR3 is TGTGCCAGCAGTGAACTCGGGACAGGGGTTGGGGAGACCCAGTACTTC. Residues: CASSELGTGVGETQYF.

The rearrangement uses TRBV5-1 and TRBJ2-5, with D perhaps being TRBD1 or TRBD2 (5 bases each). There are 13 residues in the CDR3. The germline V gene has CDR1 SGHRS and CDR2 YFSETQ. The germline V and J ends were trimmed by 6 bases and 5 bases, with 14 bases remaining between them. The CDR3 protein is CASIRQGGETQYF. CDR3 in DNA: TGCGCCAGCATCCGCCAGGGCGGGGAGACCCAGTACTTC.

The chain carries TRBV4-1 and TRBJ1-3; 7 nucleotides agree with TRBD1. Germline V gene sequence: CDR1 MGHRA, CDR2 YSYEKL. CDR3 length equals 18 residues. Germline trimming cut 0 bases from V and 0 bases from J; bases unmatched to any gene: 8. CDR3 sequence reads: CASSQDHGDSPSGNTIYF. The CDR3 DNA follows: TGCGCCAGCAGCCAAGATCATGGGGACAGCCCCTCTGGAAACACCATATATTTT.

This chain connects TRBV10-1 to TRBJ2-7, with D perhaps given as TRBD1 or TRBD2 (5 bases each). CDR1 is WNHNN and CDR2 is SYGVQD in the germline V gene (reference sequence). CDR3 length equals 15 residues. V lost 0 bases, J lost 0 bases, and 9 bases lay in between. CDR3 nucleotide sequence: TGCGCCAGCAGTGAGTCGAAGAGGGGCTCCTACGAGCAGTACTTC. Its translation: CASSESKRGSYEQYF.

V usage is TRBV10-1 and J usage is TRBJ1-3, with D possibly TRBD1 on 5 matching bases. From germline, CDR1 is WNHNN and CDR2 SYGVQD (reference sequence). V gave up 6 bases and J gave up 1 base, with 13 bases separating them. The CDR3 contains 15 residues. The DNA for the CDR3 is TGCGCCAGCAGCGACCCAGGGAGTTCTGGAAACACCATATATTTT. Its translation: CASSDPGSSGNTIYF.

The chain links TRBV15 to TRBJ1-6, with 8 bases identical to TRBD1. CDR3 length equals 15 residues. Unmatched junction bases numbered 3, after V lost 3 bases and J lost 5 bases. Per germline, CDR1 LNHNV and CDR2 YYDKDF (reference sequence). The DNA of the CDR3 is TGTGCCACCAGCAGCCAGACAGGGGATAATTCACCCCTCCACTTT. It codes for CATSSQTGDNSPLHF. Supplemented by reference TRBV15 and TRBJ1-6, the full variable domain reads DAMVIQNPRYQVTQFGKPVTLSCSQTLNHNVMYWYQQKSSQAPKLLFHYYDKDFNNEADTPDNFQSRRPNTSFCFLDIRSPGLGDTAMYLCATSSQTGDNSPLHFGNGTRLTVT.

This rearrangement joins TRBV4-3 to TRBJ2-3, with TRBD2 matching over 11 bases. The CDR3 runs 18 residues. V lost 3 bases to trimming and J lost 0 bases; unmatched junction nucleotides: 8. CDR1 and CDR2 (germline): LGHNA, YSLEER. The CDR3 here is CASSQSSSGGPSTDTQYF. The CDR3 DNA sequence: TGCGCCAGCAGCCAGTCGTCTAGCGGGGGGCCTAGCACAGATACGCAGTATTTT.

The gene calls are TRBV6-5 and TRBJ2-6, with TRBD2 as a possible D gene (5 bases). The CDR3 has 15 residues. Germline V gene data show CDR1 as MNHEY and CDR2 as SVGAGI. Trimming pared 6 bases from V and 4 bases from J, leaving 13 bases between. The CDR3 bases are TGTGCCAGCAGACCCCCCGGGGAGGGGGCCAACGTCCTGACTTTC. Its translation: CASRPPGEGANVLTF.

The rearrangement joins TRBV19 to TRBJ1-2; TRBD1 matches 7 bases. The CDR3 runs 14 residues. Germline loops: CDR1 LNHDA, CDR2 SQIVND (reference sequence). V shed 3 bases, J shed 8 bases, and the junction held 9 bases outside the gene matches. The CDR3, as DNA: TGTGCCAGTAGTATTACGACAGGGTTGGGAGGCTACACCTTC. This encodes CASSITTGLGGYTF.

The chain combines TRBV10-1 with TRBJ2-3; D not certain. The CDR3 totals 14 residues. V lost 2 bases and J lost 7, with 13 bases in between. Germline V gives CDR1 WNHNN, CDR2 SYGVQD (reference sequence). The CDR3 is CASSEGPRGNTQYF. The CDR3 DNA sequence: TGCGCCAGCAGTGAGGGGCCACGCGGAAATACGCAGTATTTT.

This chain connects TRBV30 to TRBJ1-5; D possibly corresponds to TRBD1 (5 bases). This CDR3 has 13 amino acids. Trimming took 0 bases from V and 5 from J, leaving 8 bases between them. The germline gives CDR1 GTSNPN, CDR2 SVGIG (reference sequence). This CDR3 is CAWSVQDHQPQHF. Here the CDR3 DNA reads TGTGCCTGGAGTGTACAGGATCATCAGCCCCAGCATTTT.

This clone has only a few counts. V gene TRBV7-3 combines with J gene TRBJ2-2, with unresolved D. Germline assignment: CDR1 SGHTA and CDR2 FQGTGA. The CDR3 covers 13 residues. The ends were cut back, 3 bases at V and 1 base at J, with 3 bases in the middle. The DNA for the CDR3 is TGTGCCAGCAGCTTGGAGAACACCGGGGAGCTGTTTTTT. Residues: CASSLENTGELFF.

CDR3 residues: CASSQMDREELPLHF. In nucleotides, the CDR3 is TGTGCCAGCAGCCAAATGGACAGGGAGGAGCTACCCCTCCACTTT. The chain has TRBV4-2 and TRBJ1-6, with TRBD1 identical over 8 bases. The junction had 9 bases not matched to a gene; V was cut back by 2 bases and J by 12 bases. The germline gives CDR1 LGHNA, CDR2 YNFKEQ. CDR3 length: 15 residues.

The CDR3 coding sequence is TGTGCCAGCAGCCCGAGGGGACTGTCCGCAGGCGCAACCCGCCCGCGAGGGTATGAAGCTTTCTTT. Translation gives CASSPRGLSAGATRPRGYEAFF. J is TRBJ1-1 and V is TRBV7-8; tentatively, D is TRBD1 (5 bases). From germline, CDR1 is SGHVS and CDR2 FQNEAQ. The CDR3 covers 22 residues. V was pared by 5 bases and J by 7 bases, with 41 bases between.

The gene calls are TRBV7-9 and TRBJ2-2, with D perhaps TRBD1 (6 bases). V gave up 0 bases and J gave up 0 bases, with 11 bases separating them. CDR3 size: 17 residues. CDR1 and CDR2 from the germline V gene are SEHNR and FQNEAQ (reference sequence). This CDR3 is CASSLAEGQPNTGELFF. The CDR3, as DNA: TGTGCCAGCAGCTTAGCGGAAGGACAGCCGAACACCGGGGAGCTGTTTTTT.

The table lists this clone with a count of one. CDR3 amino acids: CASSQGTGANVLTF. The CDR3 DNA follows: TGTGCCAGTAGCCAGGGAACTGGGGCCAACGTCCTGACTTTC. The chain joins TRBV19 to TRBJ2-6; a weak D match, TRBD1 (5 bases). CDR1 and CDR2 from the germline V gene are LNHDA and SQIVND (reference sequence). The CDR3 has 14 amino acids. V was trimmed by 6 bases and J by 2 bases, leaving 8 bases between them.

V usage is TRBV18 and J usage is TRBJ1-5; D remains ambiguous. Germline lookup yields CDR1 KGHSH and CDR2 LQKENI. The CDR3 runs to 16 residues. With 2 bases removed from V and 8 bases from J, the gap between germline ends came to 19 bases. The CDR3 nucleotides are TGTGCCAGCTCACCAGGGCCAGGACCATTAATGGAGCCCCAGCATTTT. The encoded protein is CASSPGPGPLMEPQHF.

This clone was detected a few times. This sequence joins TRBV10-3 and TRBJ1-5, with D unclear. CDR3 length equals 13 residues. Germline CDR1 is ENHRY and CDR2 is SYGVKD. Trimming took 7 bases from V and 3 from J, leaving 10 bases between them. This CDR3 is CAITRNLNQPQHF. CDR3 bases: TGTGCCATCACCAGAAACCTCAATCAGCCCCAGCATTTT.